This record covers a single TCR beta chain. Its antigen is unidentified. Based on CD45RO/CCR7/CD25/CD127/CD95/CD27, CD4+ regulatory, stem cell-like memory, naive and central memory cells were sorted. After removal of 3 bases from V and 7 bases from J, the junction contained 5 bases not matched to a gene. Germline CDR1 and CDR2: GTSNPN and SVGIG (reference sequence). There are 13 residues in the CDR3. What was sequenced were expressed TCRB transcripts, since all of the isolated RNA had been reverse transcribed. Profiled with immunoSEQ multiplex PCR; TCRdb holds only in-frame clones, not every one. Of around 250,000 clones in the sample, around 68% were seen once. The sample comes from a study of beta chain features in type 1 diabetes. General study findings and limits: In all four CD4+ subsets, TCRB CDR3 length was significantly, moderately reduced in type 1 diabetes. The study found that naive, central memory and Treg TCRB repertoires appeared more similar in patients than in healthy donors.

The material sequenced was naive CD4+ T cells from blood. The V and J genes are TRBV30 and TRBJ2-5; TRBD2 matches 10 bases. The receptor's source is a man aged 30-40 years in good health. The CDR3 reads CAWRLSSGGTQYF. CDR3 nucleotides: TGTGCCTGGAGATTATCTAGCGGGGGGACCCAGTACTTC.